These 8 T cell receptor beta chains were all obtained from the same sample, sequenced in a study of cytomegalovirus exposure and HLA in healthy donors. The PCR was carried out with 60 Vbeta primers and 13 Jbeta primers. The data were produced by immunoSEQ multiplex PCR, yet TCRdb's version contains in-frame clones alone and is incomplete. The sample gives around 160,000 clones, approximately 78% of which show up once; about 1.3% is in the top ten. The sample taken for sequencing was PBMCs. The receptor source for this set is a male donor in good health and CMV-seronegative.

The DNA for the CDR3 is TGTGCCAGCTCACCGGACAGACAAGATACGCAGTATTTT. Its protein product is CASSPDRQDTQYF. The chain couples TRBV18 to TRBJ2-3; TRBD1 is a possible D gene (6 bases). V shed 3 bases and J shed 5 bases, with 9 bases lying between them. The V gene's germline CDR1 is KGHSH and CDR2 LQKENI. The CDR3 is 13 amino acids.

J is TRBJ1-1 and V is TRBV6-1, with D possibly TRBD1 on 5 matching bases. The CDR3 loop spans 14 amino acids. Germline V lookup: CDR1 MNHNS, CDR2 SASEGT. Trimming took off 6 bases at V and 1 base at J, with 12 bases between the two ends. In nucleotides, the CDR3 is TGTGCCAGCAGGCCCCCCAGGGAGAACACTGAAGCTTTCTTT. Protein product: CASRPPRENTEAFF.

V usage is TRBV2 and J usage is TRBJ2-1, with TRBD1 matching 7 bases. This CDR3 comprises 14 residues. The germline V gene has CDR1 SNHLY and CDR2 FYNNEI. V lost 3 bases and J lost 7; bases outside the gene matches: 6. This CDR3 reads CASSDQTGLNEQFF. The DNA for the CDR3 is TGTGCCAGCAGTGACCAGACAGGGCTGAATGAGCAGTTCTTC.

The chain has TRBV29-1 and TRBJ2-5; 10 nucleotides line up with TRBD2. CDR1 is SQVTM, CDR2 ANQGSEA, per germline. The CDR3 spans 14 residues. Losses at the gene ends were 0 bases for V and 5 bases for J; bases not matched to a gene: 3. In nucleotides, the CDR3 is TGCAGCGTTGAAGAGCTAGCGGGAGCTGAGACCCAGTACTTC. As protein: CSVEELAGAETQYF.

The chain links TRBV5-1 to TRBJ2-5; the match to TRBD1 covers 12 bases. Germline V gene lookup returns CDR1 SGHRS and CDR2 YFSETQ. This CDR3 spans 16 amino acids. With V trimmed by 1 base and J by 4 bases, 5 bases remained unmatched. In DNA, the CDR3 is TGCGCCAGCAGCTTGTTAGGGACAGGGGGCTCAGAGACCCAGTACTTC. Translated: CASSLLGTGGSETQYF.

CDR3 bases: TGCAGTGGGGTCGGGATAGATACGCAGTATTTT. This gives the protein CSGVGIDTQYF. The chain combines TRBV20-1 with TRBJ2-3, with a possible D match to TRBD2 (5 bases). CDR3 size: 11 residues. V shed 7 bases and J shed 5 bases, with 10 bases lying between them. Germline V CDR1 and CDR2: DFQATT, SNEGSKA (reference sequence).

The chain's CDR3 is CASSSLTGNYEQYF. Here the CDR3 DNA reads TGTGCCAGCAGTTCACTGACAGGGAACTACGAGCAGTACTTC. The chain recombines TRBV6-5 with TRBJ2-7; 7 bases fit TRBD1. This CDR3 region has 14 residues. The junction had 6 bases not matched to a gene; V was cut back by 4 bases and J by 3 bases. Germline CDR1 is MNHEY and CDR2 is SVGAGI.

The chain recombines TRBV28 with TRBJ2-7; D possibly corresponds to TRBD1 (5 bases). V was pared by 3 bases and J by 3 bases, with 9 bases between. The germline gives CDR1 MDHEN, CDR2 SYDVKM. This CDR3 region has 13 residues. The CDR3 loop reads CASSLDDSYEQYF. For the CDR3, the DNA is TGTGCCAGCAGTTTGGACGACAGCTACGAGCAGTACTTC.